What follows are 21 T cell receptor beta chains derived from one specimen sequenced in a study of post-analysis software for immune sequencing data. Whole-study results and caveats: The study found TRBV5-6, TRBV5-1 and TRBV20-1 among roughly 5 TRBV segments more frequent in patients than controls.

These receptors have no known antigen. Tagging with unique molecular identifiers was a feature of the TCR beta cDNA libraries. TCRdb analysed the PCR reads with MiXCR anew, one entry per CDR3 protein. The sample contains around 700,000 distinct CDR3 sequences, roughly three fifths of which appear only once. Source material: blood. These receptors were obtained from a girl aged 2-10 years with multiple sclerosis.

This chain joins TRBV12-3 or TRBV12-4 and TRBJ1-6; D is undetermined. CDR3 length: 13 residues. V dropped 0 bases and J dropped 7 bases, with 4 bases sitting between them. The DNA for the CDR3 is TGTGCCAGCAGTTTAGCCGGAAATTCACCCCTCCACTTT. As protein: CASSLAGNSPLHF.

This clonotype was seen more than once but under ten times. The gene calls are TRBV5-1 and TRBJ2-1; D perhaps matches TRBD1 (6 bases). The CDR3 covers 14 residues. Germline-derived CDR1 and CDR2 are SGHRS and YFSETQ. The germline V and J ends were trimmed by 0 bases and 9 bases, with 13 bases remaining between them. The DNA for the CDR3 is TGCGCCAGCAGCTTGGATCTACAGGGCGGTGAGCAGTTCTTC. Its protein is CASSLDLQGGEQFF.

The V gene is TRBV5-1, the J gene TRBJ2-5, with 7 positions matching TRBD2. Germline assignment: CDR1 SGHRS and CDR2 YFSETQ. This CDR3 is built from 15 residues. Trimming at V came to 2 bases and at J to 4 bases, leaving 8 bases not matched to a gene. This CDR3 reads CASSLLSGVLETQYF. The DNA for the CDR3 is TGCGCCAGCAGCTTATTGAGCGGGGTCCTAGAGACCCAGTACTTC.

This chain's CDR3 is CASSFKTGESHEQYF. The CDR3 coding sequence is TGTGCCAGCAGCTTCAAGACGGGAGAATCCCACGAGCAGTACTTC. The V and J genes are TRBV7-9 and TRBJ2-7; D is perhaps TRBD2 (6 bases). V was cut by 3 bases and J by 5 bases, with 17 bases left in between. Germline-derived CDR1 and CDR2 are SEHNR and FQNEAQ (reference sequence). CDR3 size: 15 residues.

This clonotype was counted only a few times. CDR3 nucleotides: TGCGCCAGCAGCTTGCCTATTCCTAGCACAGATACGCAGTATTTT. Translation: CASSLPIPSTDTQYF. V and J are TRBV5-1 and TRBJ2-3; D is uncertain. The CDR3 runs to 15 residues. Germline V lookup: CDR1 SGHRS, CDR2 YFSETQ. V was cut by 1 base and J by 0 bases, with 9 bases left in between.

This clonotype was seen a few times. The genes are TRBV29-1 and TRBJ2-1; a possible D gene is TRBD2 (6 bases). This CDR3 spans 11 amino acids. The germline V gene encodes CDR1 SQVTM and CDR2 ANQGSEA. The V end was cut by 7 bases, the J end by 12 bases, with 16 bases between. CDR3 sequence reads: CSEEEGQRQFF. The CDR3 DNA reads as TGCAGCGAGGAGGAGGGCCAACGGCAGTTCTTC.

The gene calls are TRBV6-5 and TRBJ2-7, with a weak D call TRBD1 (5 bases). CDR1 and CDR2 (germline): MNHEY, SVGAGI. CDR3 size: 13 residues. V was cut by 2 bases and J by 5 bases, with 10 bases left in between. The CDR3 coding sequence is TGTGCCAGCAGTTACGTGCAGGGCGACGAGCAGTACTTC. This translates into CASSYVQGDEQYF.

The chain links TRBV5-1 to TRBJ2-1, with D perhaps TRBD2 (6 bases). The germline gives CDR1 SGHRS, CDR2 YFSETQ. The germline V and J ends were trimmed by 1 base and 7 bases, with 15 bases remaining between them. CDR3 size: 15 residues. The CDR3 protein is CASSLTGGARNEQFF. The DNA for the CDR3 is TGCGCCAGCAGCTTGACTGGCGGGGCGCGGAATGAGCAGTTCTTC.

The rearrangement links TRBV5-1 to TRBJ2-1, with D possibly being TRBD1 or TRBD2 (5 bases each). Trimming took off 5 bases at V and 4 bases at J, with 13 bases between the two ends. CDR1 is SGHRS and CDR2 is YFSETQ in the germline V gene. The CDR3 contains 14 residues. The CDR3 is CASSRGTAYNEQFF. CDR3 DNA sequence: TGCGCCAGCAGTCGAGGGACGGCATACAATGAGCAGTTCTTC.

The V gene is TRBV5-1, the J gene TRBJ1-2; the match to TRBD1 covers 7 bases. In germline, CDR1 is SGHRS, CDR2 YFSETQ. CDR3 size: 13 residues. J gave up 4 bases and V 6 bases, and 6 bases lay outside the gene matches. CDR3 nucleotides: TGCGCCAGCAAAAACGAGGGGGCCTATGGCTACACCTTC. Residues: CASKNEGAYGYTF.

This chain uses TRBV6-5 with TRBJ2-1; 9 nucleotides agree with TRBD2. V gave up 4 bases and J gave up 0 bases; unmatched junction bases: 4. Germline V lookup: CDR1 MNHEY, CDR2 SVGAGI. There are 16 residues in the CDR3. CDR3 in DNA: TGTGCCAGCAGTTTAGGACTAGCGAGCTCCTACAATGAGCAGTTCTTC. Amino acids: CASSLGLASSYNEQFF.

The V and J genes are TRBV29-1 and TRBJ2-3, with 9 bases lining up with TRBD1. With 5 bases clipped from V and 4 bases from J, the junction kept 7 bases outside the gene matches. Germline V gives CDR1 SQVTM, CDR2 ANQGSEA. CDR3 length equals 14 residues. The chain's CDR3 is CSVLDRGFSDTQYF. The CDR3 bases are TGCAGCGTTTTGGACAGGGGTTTTTCAGATACGCAGTATTTT.

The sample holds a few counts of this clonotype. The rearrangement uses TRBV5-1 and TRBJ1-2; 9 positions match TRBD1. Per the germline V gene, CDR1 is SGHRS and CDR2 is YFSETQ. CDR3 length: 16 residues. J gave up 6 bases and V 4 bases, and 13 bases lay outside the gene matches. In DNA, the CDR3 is TGCGCCAGCAGCAGGGGGACAGGGAACGGGGAGGATGGCTACACCTTC. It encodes CASSRGTGNGEDGYTF.

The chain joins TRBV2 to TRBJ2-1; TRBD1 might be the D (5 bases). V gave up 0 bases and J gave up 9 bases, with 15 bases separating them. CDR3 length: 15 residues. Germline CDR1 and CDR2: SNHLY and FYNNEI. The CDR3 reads CASSEATALDSEQFF. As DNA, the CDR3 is TGTGCCAGCAGTGAAGCGACGGCATTAGACAGTGAGCAGTTCTTC.

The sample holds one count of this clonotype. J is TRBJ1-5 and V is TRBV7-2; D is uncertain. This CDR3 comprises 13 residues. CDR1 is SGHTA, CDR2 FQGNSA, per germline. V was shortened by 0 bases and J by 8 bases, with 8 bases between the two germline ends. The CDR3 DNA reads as TGTGCCAGCAGCTTAGCGCGGAGGGAGCCCCAGCATTTT. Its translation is CASSLARREPQHF.

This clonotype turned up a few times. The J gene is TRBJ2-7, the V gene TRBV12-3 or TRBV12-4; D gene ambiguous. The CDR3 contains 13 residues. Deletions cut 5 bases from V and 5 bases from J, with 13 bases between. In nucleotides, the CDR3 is TGTGCCAGCAGTACCAACAGCGAGCACGAGCAGTACTTC. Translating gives CASSTNSEHEQYF.

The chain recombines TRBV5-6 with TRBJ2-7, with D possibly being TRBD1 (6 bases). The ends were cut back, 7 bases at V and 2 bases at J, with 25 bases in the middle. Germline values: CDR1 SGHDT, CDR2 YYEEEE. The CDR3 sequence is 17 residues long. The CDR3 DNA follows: TGTGCCAGCGGCACCCGCACCCTTCAACAGGGCCCCTACGAGCAGTACTTC. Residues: CASGTRTLQQGPYEQYF.

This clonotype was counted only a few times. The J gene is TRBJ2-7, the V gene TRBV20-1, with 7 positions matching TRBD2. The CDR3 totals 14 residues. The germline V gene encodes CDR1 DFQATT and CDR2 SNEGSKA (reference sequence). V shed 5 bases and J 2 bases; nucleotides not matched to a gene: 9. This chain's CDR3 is CSAYPGTTPYEQYF. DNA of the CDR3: TGCAGTGCTTATCCCGGGACTACGCCCTACGAGCAGTACTTC.

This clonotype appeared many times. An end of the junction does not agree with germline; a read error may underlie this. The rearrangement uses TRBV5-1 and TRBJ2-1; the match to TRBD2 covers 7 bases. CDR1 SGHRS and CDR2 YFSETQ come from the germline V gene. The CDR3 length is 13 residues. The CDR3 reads CASSLVGGNEQFF. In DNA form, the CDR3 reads TGTGCCAGCAGTTTAGTCGGGGGGAATGAGCAGTTCTTC.

The CDR3 sequence: CASSPTSGRMNEQFF. The CDR3 bases are TGCGCCAGCAGCCCGACTAGCGGGAGGATGAATGAGCAGTTCTTC. This chain connects TRBV4-1 to TRBJ2-1; the match to TRBD2 covers 13 bases. With 4 bases clipped from V and 7 bases from J, the junction kept 4 bases outside the gene matches. The CDR3 totals 15 residues. CDR1 MGHRA and CDR2 YSYEKL come from the germline V gene.

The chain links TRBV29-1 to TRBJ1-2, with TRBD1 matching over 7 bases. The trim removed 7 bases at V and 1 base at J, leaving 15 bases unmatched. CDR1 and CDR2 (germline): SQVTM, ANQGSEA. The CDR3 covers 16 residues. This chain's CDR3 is CSARTSLRDSNYGYTF. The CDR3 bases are TGCAGCGCCCGTACCAGTCTGAGGGACAGTAACTATGGCTACACCTTC. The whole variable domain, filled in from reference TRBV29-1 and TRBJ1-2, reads SAVISQKPSRDICQRGTSLTIQCQVDSQVTMMFWYRQQPGQSLTLIATANQGSEATYESGFVIDKFPISRPNLTFSTLTVSNMSPEDSSIYLCSARTSLRDSNYGYTFGSGTRLTVV.